The sequence of this TCR beta chain was determined in a study of shared clonotypes between healthy human individuals. Trimming cost V 6 bases and J 2 bases, with 10 bases left between them. In germline, CDR1 is MNHNY, CDR2 SVGAGI (reference sequence). The CDR3 runs 13 residues. Points on this clone: Other DNA sequences in the same sample also yield this CDR3.

Some clones are missing from TCRdb's copy, which holds only in-frame ones; the method was immunoSEQ multiplex PCR. Seen here are roughly 2 million clones, approximately 94% observed once, and the top ten hold approximately 0.13%. This chain connects TRBV6-6 to TRBJ1-1, with D possibly being TRBD1 (6 bases). This receptor was obtained from a young man in good health. Sequences were obtained from naive CD4+ T cells sorted from blood. Indicated subset: CD45RA+ positively selected. CDR3 region: CASSRTANTEAFF. As DNA, the CDR3 is TGTGCCAGCAGCCGGACAGCAAACACTGAAGCTTTCTTT.